This TCR beta chain was sequenced in a study of T cells in Graves' hyperthyroidism and ophthalmopathy. About the research overall: Pretreatment peripheral blood was obtained at initial diagnosis.

The junction had 3 bases not matched to a gene; V was cut back by 0 bases and J by 5 bases. This CDR3 is 15 amino acids long. From germline, CDR1 is LGHNA and CDR2 YSLEER. RNA transcripts served as the template for amplifying TCR beta CDR3 regions. Using the HTBI primer set, a first-round RT-PCR was run on the TCR CDR3. TCRdb ran MiXCR on the multiplex PCR reads and lists one entry per CDR3 protein. The sample comprises under 550,000 distinct CDR3 sequences, about 20% of which are singletons, and 47% rests with the top ten. This clonotype was detected only a few times. As yet, its antigen is unknown. General study results and limits: Model output signaled ophthalmopathy a median roughly six months ahead of onset. Blood also carried most thyroid clonotypes expanded above 0.001.

Specimen: blood. The TCR comes from a man aged 35 to 55 with Graves' ophthalmopathy. The chain is built from TRBV4-3 and TRBJ2-1; 8 nucleotides align to TRBD2. The DNA of the CDR3 is TGCGCCAGCAGCCAAGAAGCGGGAGCAGACAATGAGCAGTTCTTC. This translates into CASSQEAGADNEQFF.